This T cell receptor beta chain emerged from a study of identical twins. MiXCR, run by TCRdb on the 5' RACE reads, gives a single entry per CDR3 protein. The sample carries about 240,000 distinct CDR3 sequences, over 9.5% recorded once. Study conclusions and caveats: High-abundance cord blood beta clonotypes had fewer insertions; memory repertoires showed none. Beta out-of-frame sequences showed weaker excess twin sharing. One should note that invariant MAIT and iNKT cells could partly confound zero-insertion analyses. Excess low generation probability was seen in twin-shared out-of-frame alpha sequences.

The germline V and J ends were trimmed by 0 bases and 7 bases, with 14 bases remaining between them. The CDR3 has 14 amino acids. The germline V gene has CDR1 SGDLS and CDR2 YYNGEE. As concerns this clonotype: Its antigen is currently unknown.

The gene calls are TRBV9 and TRBJ2-7; D is tentatively TRBD1 or TRBD2 (5 bases each). Sample: memory T cells sorted from blood. The sequence came from a man over 45 in good health. This CDR3 is CASSVDGWGGEQYF. In nucleotides, the CDR3 is TGTGCCAGCAGCGTAGACGGTTGGGGCGGGGAGCAGTACTTC.